One and the same sample provided the 25 T cell receptor beta chains below, sequenced in a study of T cell responses to AZD1222 COVID-19 vaccine. Produced via immunoSEQ multiplex PCR; TCRdb's table is partial and in-frame only. This table holds 90,000 to 120,000 clones, approximately 90% found once. This specimen was peripheral blood, taken on day 0 of AZD1222 vaccination. These receptors were obtained from an adult in good health.

The CDR3, as DNA: TGTGCCAGCAGACAGGGGGTCGAGCAGTACTTC. This gives the protein CASRQGVEQYF. The V gene is TRBV25-1, the J gene TRBJ2-7, with 8 bases aligning to TRBD1. Germline V CDR1 and CDR2: MGHDK, SYGVNS. This CDR3 has 11 amino acids. V trimming: 6 bases; J trimming: 6 bases; junction bases outside the gene matches: 1.

This sequence joins TRBV9 and TRBJ1-1, with D possibly being TRBD1 (5 bases). From germline, CDR1 is SGDLS and CDR2 YYNGEE. V lost 2 bases, J lost 5 bases, and 19 bases lay in between. The CDR3 contains 16 residues. Here the CDR3 DNA reads TGTGCCAGCAGCGTCAACCCGGGGGGGGTAGAAACTGAAGCTTTCTTT. Protein product: CASSVNPGGVETEAFF.

The CDR3 sequence: CAGQGDANYGYTF. CDR3 bases: TGTGCCGGACAGGGGGACGCTAACTATGGCTACACCTTC. This chain uses TRBV2 with TRBJ1-2; 10 nucleotides match TRBD1. V was clipped by 11 bases and J by 0 bases; unmatched bases: 3. Germline V gives CDR1 SNHLY, CDR2 FYNNEI. CDR3 length equals 13 residues.

This clone was counted a single time. The chain couples TRBV5-6 to TRBJ1-6; D gene ambiguous. Germline V gene lookup returns CDR1 SGHDT and CDR2 YYEEEE. Trimming took 2 bases from V and 7 from J, leaving 22 bases between them. The CDR3 extends over 18 amino acids. The CDR3 loop reads CASSLAGGTFQRNSPLHF. The CDR3 nucleotides are TGTGCCAGCAGCTTAGCAGGTGGAACTTTCCAGAGGAATTCACCCCTCCACTTT.

This chain connects TRBV5-4 to TRBJ2-1; D ambiguous. This CDR3 spans 12 amino acids. From germline, CDR1 is SGHNT and CDR2 YYREEE (reference sequence). The V end lost 0 bases, the J end lost 10 bases, and 8 bases lay between the germline ends. CDR3 loop: CASSLAAGEQFF. The CDR3 DNA follows: TGTGCCAGCAGCTTGGCGGCCGGCGAGCAGTTCTTC.

This chain links TRBV11-2 with TRBJ2-1; D call uncertain. Trimming pared 1 base from V and 0 bases from J, leaving 10 bases between. CDR3 length equals 16 residues. CDR1 SGHAT and CDR2 FQNNGV come from the germline V gene. CDR3 DNA: TGTGCCAGCAGCTTAGGACGGATAAGCTCCTACAATGAGCAGTTCTTC. Its translation: CASSLGRISSYNEQFF.

The chain joins TRBV6-4 to TRBJ1-2, with no clear D. The CDR3 runs 18 residues. V shed 0 bases and J shed 2 bases, with 19 bases lying between them. CDR1 is MRHNA, CDR2 SNTAGT, per germline. The CDR3 reads CASSDSSIVMDSNYGYTF. DNA for the CDR3: TGTGCCAGCAGTGACTCGTCAATCGTAATGGATTCGAACTATGGCTACACCTTC.

Concerning this clone: The sample holds other DNA sequences that translate to the same CDR3. V and J are TRBV18 and TRBJ1-5; D ambiguous. The V and J ends lost 1 base and 5 bases respectively, with 6 bases between them. This CDR3 has 13 residues. CDR1 and CDR2 (germline): KGHSH, LQKENI. The CDR3 protein is CASSPLRDQPQHF. Written as DNA, the CDR3 is TGTGCCAGCTCACCACTCCGGGATCAGCCCCAGCATTTT.

This clone was found once. At the DNA level, this CDR3 is encoded by other sequences in the same sample as well. The chain couples TRBV9 to TRBJ2-1; TRBD1 or TRBD2 may be the D gene (5 bases each). This CDR3 spans 15 amino acids. Germline V gene sequence: CDR1 SGDLS, CDR2 YYNGEE. V lost 0 bases, J lost 2 bases, and 9 bases lay in between. CDR3 nucleotides: TGTGCCAGCAGCGTAGATCTGGGGGCCTACAATGAGCAGTTCTTC. This translates into CASSVDLGAYNEQFF.

The V and J genes are TRBV6-5 and TRBJ1-5; 7 bases agree with TRBD1. With V trimmed by 6 bases and J by 5 bases, 4 bases remained unmatched. The CDR3 loop spans 13 amino acids. The germline V gene encodes CDR1 MNHEY and CDR2 SVGAGI. As DNA, the CDR3 is TGTGCCAGCAGCCAAACAGGGGATCAGCCCCAGCATTTT. It yields the protein CASSQTGDQPQHF.

The chain employs TRBV28 and TRBJ1-2; D unresolved. Germline V gives CDR1 MDHEN, CDR2 SYDVKM. This CDR3 spans 12 amino acids. Trimming cost V 2 bases and J 6 bases, with 7 bases left between them. The CDR3 reads CASSLEVNGYTF. The CDR3 bases are TGTGCCAGCAGTTTAGAGGTTAATGGCTACACCTTC.

This chain links TRBV19 with TRBJ1-5, with no clear D. This CDR3 comprises 14 residues. V was cut by 4 bases and J by 0 bases, with 7 bases left in between. The germline V gene encodes CDR1 LNHDA and CDR2 SQIVND (reference sequence). The CDR3 sequence is CASSSIDSNQPQHF. In DNA, the CDR3 is TGTGCCAGTAGTAGCATTGATAGCAATCAGCCCCAGCATTTT.

The chain carries TRBV14 and TRBJ1-1, with TRBD1 matching over 7 bases. J was trimmed by 1 base and V by 5 bases; bases with no gene match: 10. The CDR3 has 16 amino acids. Per germline, CDR1 SGHDN and CDR2 FVKESK. CDR3 sequence reads: CASSRYTGTANTEAFF. The CDR3 coding sequence is TGTGCCAGCAGCAGGTACACCGGGACAGCGAACACTGAAGCTTTCTTT. Supplemented by reference TRBV14 and TRBJ1-1, the full variable domain reads EAGVTQFPSHSVIEKGQTVTLRCDPISGHDNLYWYRRVMGKEIKFLLHFVKESKQDESGMPNNRFLAERTGGTYSTLKVQPAELEDSGVYFCASSRYTGTANTEAFFGQGTRLTVV.

This chain links TRBV7-8 with TRBJ1-2; TRBD1 agrees at 11 bases. V lost 5 bases and J lost 2; bases outside the gene matches: 10. The CDR3 is made up of 17 amino acids. Germline CDR1 reads SGHVS; CDR2 reads FQNEAQ. Here the CDR3 DNA reads TGTGCCAGCAGCCAAGGGACAGGGGGTGGCCCCAACTATGGCTACACCTTC. This translates into CASSQGTGGGPNYGYTF.

This clone was detected once. The chain carries TRBV12-3 or TRBV12-4 and TRBJ2-7; the D call may be TRBD1 or TRBD2 (5 bases each). The CDR3 runs to 12 residues. Trimming took 3 bases from V and 7 from J, leaving 10 bases between them. This CDR3 is CASSLGPWEQYF. CDR3 in DNA: TGTGCCAGCAGTTTGGGACCGTGGGAGCAGTACTTC.

The CDR3 here is CASSLDRRLSYGYTF. The CDR3 DNA reads as TGCGCCAGCAGTCTGGACAGGAGATTATCGTATGGCTACACCTTC. V gene TRBV10-2 combines with J gene TRBJ1-2; 7 nucleotides match TRBD1. With V trimmed by 5 bases and J by 5 bases, 11 bases remained unmatched. Germline values: CDR1 WSHSY, CDR2 SAAADI. The CDR3 contains 15 residues.

This chain joins TRBV2 and TRBJ2-7, with 9 bases fitting TRBD1. The CDR3 sequence is 14 residues long. In germline, CDR1 is SNHLY, CDR2 FYNNEI. The trim removed 6 bases at V and 4 bases at J, leaving 7 bases unmatched. The CDR3 here is CASRGTGNGYEQYF. In nucleotides, the CDR3 is TGTGCCAGCAGGGGGACAGGGAATGGATACGAGCAGTACTTC.

CDR3 residues: CASSFHSSGNTIYF. The DNA for the CDR3 is TGTGCCAGCAGTTTCCATAGCTCTGGAAACACCATATATTTT. This chain uses TRBV28 with TRBJ1-3, with unresolved D. The CDR3 is 14 amino acids. Trimming shortened V by 3 bases and J by 0 bases, and 6 bases separated the two germline ends. CDR1 and CDR2 from the germline V gene are MDHEN and SYDVKM.

This clone came up once. The V and J genes are TRBV27 and TRBJ2-7; 8 bases agree with TRBD1. V lost 4 bases and J lost 2; bases outside the gene matches: 7. The CDR3 loop spans 15 amino acids. Germline values: CDR1 MNHEY, CDR2 SMNVEV (reference sequence). The CDR3 region is CASSSGQGIAYEQYF. The DNA for the CDR3 is TGTGCCAGCAGTTCCGGACAGGGTATAGCCTACGAGCAGTACTTC.

Turning to this clone: At one end the junction does not follow the germline gene, possibly because of a read error. The gene calls are TRBV7-7 and TRBJ1-6, with D unclear. Per the germline V gene, CDR1 is SSHAT and CDR2 is FNYEAQ (reference sequence). The CDR3 contains 14 residues. In DNA, the CDR3 is TGTGCTAGCAGCTTGACACGTAATAATTCACCCCTCCACTTT. Translated, it gives CASSLTRNNSPLHF.

This clone has a handful of counts. The V gene is TRBV4-1, the J gene TRBJ2-1; D possibly corresponds to TRBD2 (6 bases). In germline, CDR1 is MGHRA, CDR2 YSYEKL. The V gene lost 0 bases and the J gene lost 0 bases, with 21 bases spanning the gap. CDR3 length equals 20 residues. For the CDR3, the DNA is TGCGCCAGCAGCCAAGATCTGGGGGTGGGGGGTCCTAGCTCCTACAATGAGCAGTTCTTC. Protein: CASSQDLGVGGPSSYNEQFF.

A word on this clone: The conserved final phenylalanine or tryptophan is absent from the CDR3, which likely points to a read error. The genes are TRBV6-1 and TRBJ1-6; TRBD1 matches 10 bases. The CDR3 covers 16 residues. V gave up 4 bases and J gave up 7 bases; unmatched junction bases: 7. Germline loops: CDR1 MNHNS, CDR2 SASEGT. The CDR3, as DNA: TGTGCCAGCAGTGTAATGCCGGGACAGGGGAATTCACCCCTCCACCTT. Translation: CASSVMPGQGNSPLHL.

The rearrangement links TRBV6-5 to TRBJ1-3; 8 bases fit TRBD1. The CDR3 consists of 15 residues. V shed 7 bases and J 0 bases; nucleotides not matched to a gene: 5. Germline values: CDR1 MNHEY, CDR2 SVGAGI. CDR3 region: CASTRTGSSGNTIYF. DNA of the CDR3: TGTGCCAGCACCCGGACAGGGAGCTCTGGAAACACCATATATTTT.

This clone was observed a few times. This chain links TRBV5-4 with TRBJ1-1; D unclear. CDR1 SGHNT and CDR2 YYREEE come from the germline V gene (reference sequence). Deletions cut 0 bases from V and 2 bases from J, with 11 bases between. The CDR3 contains 15 residues. CDR3: CASSLVGQVNTEAFF. The CDR3, as DNA: TGTGCCAGCAGCTTGGTGGGTCAGGTCAACACTGAAGCTTTCTTT.

V gene TRBV5-1 combines with J gene TRBJ1-2, with D maybe TRBD1 (6 bases). The V and J ends lost 4 bases and 2 bases respectively, with 15 bases between them. This CDR3 has 15 amino acids. Germline V gene data show CDR1 as SGHRS and CDR2 as YFSETQ. The CDR3 is CASSKRQERNYGYTF. Here the CDR3 DNA reads TGCGCCAGCAGCAAACGACAGGAACGAAACTATGGCTACACCTTC.